The 28 T cell receptor beta chains below were found in one sample sequenced in a study of shared clonotypes between healthy human individuals (dated by TCRdb to about 2020). Library prep was done by the immunoSEQ multiplex PCR assay. Sourced from immuneACCESS, this table was stored by TCRdb with only in-frame sequences that have V and J called. A share of the clones is absent; for the studies checked, an unresolved V gene accounts for under half, and the remainder has no known explanation. Present in this sample are 2 million to 2.5 million clones, under 95% of which were seen just once. The biggest ten clones account for roughly 0.34% of the sample. Source material: naive CD4+ T cells from PBMCs. This specimen's cell subset or site label, per the study, means: CD45RA+ positively selected. The receptors here all came from a man between 18 and 35 years old in good health. Some clones in this sample may be carry-over from other donors' samples.

The V and J genes are TRBV7-2 and TRBJ2-2; no firm D call. This CDR3 contains 13 residues. The V end was cut by 4 bases, the J end by 1 base, with 4 bases between. Germline assignment: CDR1 SGHTA and CDR2 FQGNSA. CDR3 region: CASSSKNTGELFF. Written as DNA, the CDR3 is TGTGCCAGCAGCTCCAAGAACACCGGGGAGCTGTTTTTT.

The V call is TRBV2, the J call TRBJ1-1, with 8 bases that match TRBD1. CDR3 length: 14 amino acids. V gave up 7 bases and J gave up 4 bases; unmatched junction bases: 8. The germline V gene has CDR1 SNHLY and CDR2 FYNNEI. In DNA form, the CDR3 reads TGTGCCAGCAAAAAGACAGGGGTCGTCACTGAAGCTTTCTTT. As protein: CASKKTGVVTEAFF.

The chain uses TRBV6-5 and TRBJ1-5; no definite D call. The V gene lost 4 bases and the J gene lost 2 bases, with 12 bases spanning the gap. The germline V gene has CDR1 MNHEY and CDR2 SVGAGI. CDR3 length: 15 residues. CDR3: CASSSRGDGNQPQHF. The CDR3 DNA sequence: TGTGCCAGCAGTTCCCGGGGAGACGGCAATCAGCCCCAGCATTTT.

The chain is built from TRBV19 and TRBJ2-1; TRBD2 matches at 9 bases. V gave up 0 bases and J gave up 10 bases; unmatched junction bases: 4. This CDR3 spans 14 amino acids. Germline V gene data show CDR1 as LNHDA and CDR2 as SQIVND (reference sequence). In DNA, the CDR3 is TGTGCCAGTAGTATAGAGCGGGGGGGCCCCGAGCAGTTCTTC. Its protein product is CASSIERGGPEQFF.

The rearrangement links TRBV6-1 to TRBJ1-4, with D perhaps matching TRBD1 (5 bases). The CDR3 runs to 17 residues. With 0 bases removed from V and 8 bases from J, the gap between germline ends came to 19 bases. The germline V gene has CDR1 MNHNS and CDR2 SASEGT. The CDR3 sequence: CASSEAGRAGLREKLFF. CDR3 sequence (DNA): TGTGCCAGCAGTGAAGCTGGCAGGGCAGGATTGAGGGAAAAACTGTTTTTT.

This sequence joins TRBV6-6 and TRBJ2-1; D possibly uses TRBD1 or TRBD2 (5 bases each). The CDR3 contains 15 residues. In germline, CDR1 is MNHNY, CDR2 SVGAGI (reference sequence). V was shortened by 2 bases and J by 0 bases, with 8 bases between the two germline ends. This chain's CDR3 is CASSYGGDSYNEQFF. As DNA, the CDR3 is TGTGCCAGCAGTTACGGGGGAGACTCCTACAATGAGCAGTTCTTC.

This clone was observed once. Being one base from a much bigger clone, this may be a read error. This CDR3 is also generated by other DNA sequences in the sample. V is TRBV5-1 and J is TRBJ1-5, with D uncertain. Trimming took off 1 base at V and 2 bases at J, with 4 bases between the two ends. The CDR3 is 13 amino acids. Germline V gene sequence: CDR1 SGHRS, CDR2 YFSETQ. DNA for the CDR3: TGCGCCAGCAGCTTGCAGGGCAATCAGCCCCAGCATTTT. Translated: CASSLQGNQPQHF.

The CDR3 region has the DNA TGTGCCAGCAGTTACTCACGGACAGGGGATGGCTACACCTTC. It encodes CASSYSRTGDGYTF. The chain carries TRBV6-6 and TRBJ1-2; 9 bases agree with TRBD1. Looked up from germline, CDR1 is MNHNY and CDR2 is SVGAGI (reference sequence). V gave up 0 bases and J gave up 6 bases; unmatched junction bases: 2. This CDR3 comprises 14 residues.

The chain combines TRBV9 with TRBJ2-3; 8 bases are a match to TRBD2. The junction had 2 bases not matched to a gene; V was cut back by 2 bases and J by 3 bases. The CDR3 spans 14 residues. Germline CDR1 reads SGDLS; CDR2 reads YYNGEE. The CDR3, as DNA: TGTGCCAGCAGCGTTAGCGGGATGACAGATACGCAGTATTTT. Amino acid sequence: CASSVSGMTDTQYF.

The V gene is TRBV5-4, the J gene TRBJ2-2; 7 nucleotides agree with TRBD2. The CDR3 has 18 amino acids. CDR1 and CDR2 from the germline V gene are SGHNT and YYREEE (reference sequence). Losses at the gene ends were 0 bases for V and 4 bases for J; bases not matched to a gene: 12. For the CDR3, the DNA is TGTGCCAGCAGCTTGGGCGGACACAACTTAGCGGGCACCGGGGAGCTGTTTTTT. This codes for CASSLGGHNLAGTGELFF.

Only one count was recorded for this clone. The sample carries other DNA sequences with the same CDR3. The chain links TRBV5-1 to TRBJ1-1, with 7 bases identical to TRBD1. The CDR3 covers 13 residues. CDR1 is SGHRS, CDR2 YFSETQ, per germline. Trimming at V came to 0 bases and at J to 8 bases, leaving 4 bases not matched to a gene. CDR3: CASSLDRGLEAFF. Written as DNA, the CDR3 is TGCGCCAGCAGCTTGGACAGGGGTCTCGAAGCTTTCTTT.

The CDR3 spells CASSRLDRIENIQYF. The CDR3, as DNA: TGCGCCAGCAGCCGACTGGACAGGATAGAAAACATTCAGTACTTC. The V gene is TRBV4-1, the J gene TRBJ2-4; TRBD1 matches 7 bases. Germline V gene lookup returns CDR1 MGHRA and CDR2 YSYEKL. The CDR3 extends over 15 amino acids. J was trimmed by 5 bases and V by 4 bases; bases with no gene match: 8.

The chain carries TRBV9 and TRBJ2-2, with 10 positions matching TRBD2. The germline gives CDR1 SGDLS, CDR2 YYNGEE. V trimming: 6 bases; J trimming: 4 bases; junction bases outside the gene matches: 6. The CDR3 is made up of 15 amino acids. CDR3 protein: CASTTSGSVTGELFF. Here the CDR3 DNA reads TGTGCCAGCACGACTAGCGGGTCCGTCACCGGGGAGCTGTTTTTT.

The V and J genes are TRBV6-5 and TRBJ2-7; the D gene could be TRBD1 or TRBD2 (7 bases each). The CDR3 length is 14 residues. Between the trimmed V and J ends, which lost 6 bases and 4 bases, there was a span of 16 bases. CDR1 MNHEY and CDR2 SVGAGI come from the germline V gene. Here the CDR3 reads CASSFAGGVYEQYF. CDR3 nucleotide sequence: TGTGCCAGCAGCTTCGCAGGGGGGGTTTACGAGCAGTACTTC.

The chain combines TRBV14 with TRBJ2-7; TRBD1 agrees at 9 bases. CDR3 length: 15 residues. Germline V gene sequence: CDR1 SGHDN, CDR2 FVKESK. With 4 bases clipped from V and 5 bases from J, the junction kept 9 bases outside the gene matches. The DNA for the CDR3 is TGTGCCAGCAGCCGATCCGGGACAGGGAGAAACGAGCAGTACTTC. This gives the protein CASSRSGTGRNEQYF.

This rearrangement joins TRBV29-1 to TRBJ1-1; possibly TRBD1 for D (5 bases). Trimming pared 3 bases from V and 5 bases from J, leaving 10 bases between. The CDR3 totals 12 residues. CDR1 is SQVTM and CDR2 is ANQGSEA in the germline V gene. For the CDR3, the DNA is TGCAGCGTTGACAGGGAGGGGACTGAAGCTTTCTTT. Its translation is CSVDREGTEAFF.

The V gene is TRBV23-1, the J gene TRBJ2-7; D ambiguous. TRBV23-1 is sorted into the ORF group, with uncertain function. The CDR3 extends over 20 amino acids. V gave up 0 bases and J gave up 7 bases, with 31 bases separating them. CDR3 sequence (DNA): TGCGCCAGCAGTCAATCGCCTAATCAAAAATTGGACCAGATGCCGAAGGAGCAGTACTTC. This translates into CASSQSPNQKLDQMPKEQYF.

The chain employs TRBV28 and TRBJ1-2; 7 bases align to TRBD1. Trimming cost V 2 bases and J 3 bases; bases outside gene matches: 6. Per the germline V gene, CDR1 is MDHEN and CDR2 is SYDVKM. The CDR3 runs to 15 residues. CDR3 DNA: TGTGCCAGCAGTTTAAGGGGGCGTTCCCACTATGGCTACACCTTC. Protein: CASSLRGRSHYGYTF.

The chain uses TRBV7-4 and TRBJ1-4; 10 bases match TRBD1. Trimming cost V 0 bases and J 3 bases; bases outside gene matches: 13. This CDR3 has 20 residues. CDR1 SGHVT and CDR2 SQSDAQ come from the germline V gene. For the CDR3, the DNA is TGTGCCAGCAGCTTAGCGAGCACCTTGACAGGGGGCCAGCCTAATGAAAAACTGTTTTTT. This gives the protein CASSLASTLTGGQPNEKLFF.

CDR3 DNA: TGTGCCAGCTCAACGTCACAGGGACCAAAAAACATTCAGTACTTC. Protein sequence: CASSTSQGPKNIQYF. The chain is built from TRBV18 and TRBJ2-4, with a possible D match to TRBD1 (6 bases). CDR1 is KGHSH, CDR2 LQKENI, per germline. This CDR3 spans 15 amino acids. Trimming pared 5 bases from V and 4 bases from J, leaving 15 bases between.

This chain links TRBV7-8 with TRBJ1-1; the D gene is possibly TRBD1 (6 bases). The V gene lost 5 bases and the J gene lost 0 bases, with 13 bases spanning the gap. CDR3 size: 15 residues. The germline V gene has CDR1 SGHVS and CDR2 FQNEAQ. CDR3 in DNA: TGTGCCAGCAGCCAGGGGAGGAACCTGAACACTGAAGCTTTCTTT. Translating it yields CASSQGRNLNTEAFF.

The V gene is TRBV6-1, the J gene TRBJ2-7; 8 bases are shared with TRBD2. V dropped 6 bases and J dropped 7; count of bases not matched to a gene: 11. The CDR3 loop spans 14 amino acids. Germline CDR1 and CDR2: MNHNS and SASEGT. The CDR3 reads CASSRLARGGEQYF. The CDR3 DNA reads TGTGCCAGCAGCAGACTAGCGAGAGGGGGGGAGCAGTACTTC.

V and J are TRBV6-4 and TRBJ2-2; D is unresolved. Germline assignment: CDR1 MRHNA and CDR2 SNTAGT. CDR3 size: 16 residues. V lost 4 bases, J lost 0 bases, and 12 bases lay in between. The CDR3 region is CASSVQPPPNTGELFF. The CDR3, as DNA: TGTGCCAGCAGTGTTCAGCCCCCCCCGAACACCGGGGAGCTGTTTTTT.

A word on this clone: One end of the junction does not line up with germline, which may come from a read error. The gene calls are TRBV29-1 and TRBJ2-5; D perhaps matches TRBD1 (5 bases). Germline V lookup: CDR1 SQVTM, CDR2 ANQGSEA. The CDR3 spans 11 residues. Here the CDR3 reads CSVEDNRLEDF. The CDR3 nucleotides read TGCAGCGTTGAAGACAACAGGTTAGAGGACTTC.

This sequence joins TRBV9 and TRBJ2-1, with 14 bases lining up with TRBD2. The V segment lost 4 bases and the J segment 3 bases; nucleotides outside the gene matches: 6. The length of the CDR3 is 17 residues. CDR1 and CDR2 from the germline V gene are SGDLS and YYNGEE. DNA of the CDR3: TGTGCCAGCAGCACGGGACTAGCGGGAGTTGGCTACAATGAGCAGTTCTTC. Residues: CASSTGLAGVGYNEQFF.

The genes are TRBV27 and TRBJ1-2; D perhaps matches TRBD1 (6 bases). The CDR3 has 12 amino acids. In germline, CDR1 is MNHEY, CDR2 SMNVEV (reference sequence). The CDR3 here is CAVGGPNYGYTF. The CDR3 nucleotides read TGTGCGGTCGGGGGGCCGAACTATGGCTACACCTTC.

V gene TRBV7-9 combines with J gene TRBJ1-2, with TRBD1 matching 10 bases. CDR1 is SEHNR, CDR2 FQNEAQ, per germline (reference sequence). CDR3 size: 14 residues. V lost 3 bases and J lost 8; bases outside the gene matches: 6. The chain's CDR3 is CASSFPDRGRGYTF. The CDR3 nucleotides read TGTGCCAGCAGCTTTCCCGACAGGGGGCGAGGCTACACCTTC.

Written as DNA, the CDR3 is TGTGCCAGCTACAGGACTAGCTCCTACAATGAGCAGTTCTTC. As protein: CASYRTSSYNEQFF. The chain has TRBV28 and TRBJ2-1, with 7 positions matching TRBD2. J lost 0 bases, V lost 8 bases, and 4 bases had no gene match. The CDR3 totals 14 residues. Germline V gene lookup returns CDR1 MDHEN and CDR2 SYDVKM.